This T cell receptor beta chain derives from a study of blood T cell repertoires in COVID-19 (dated by TCRdb to the early 2020s). About the full investigation: Collaborator samples came from the United States, Italy and Spain and covered acute and convalescent phases of COVID-19. The material from the prospective study consisted of cDNA or gDNA derived from T cells, B-cell-depleted T cells, or PBMCs. The dataset comprised deeply sampled blood TCRbeta repertoires from subjects exposed to, actively infected with, or recovered from COVID-19. The repertoires were released in a freely available public database intended as a resource for research on the immune response to SARS-CoV-2. The samples were drawn from the first 160 participants of the ongoing ImmuneRACE study and from 1,254 subjects provided by 6 global collaborators. A de-identified subject ID, COVID-19 status, age in years and sex were almost always included in the sample metadata. Where available, HLA class I and class II types were obtained from metadata supplied by the sample provider rather than from assay-based typing. What the work shows at the level of the full study, not this receptor alone: Clinical and demographic metadata were provided uncurated, with the amount varying by source and participant.

The table lists this clone with a few counts. Its binding antigen is unknown. No much larger clonotype is one base removed from it; base qualities were not supplied. The collaborating institutions used their own protocols to collect whole blood in K2EDTA tubes. For TCRbeta analysis, collaborators shipped samples in one of three forms: frozen whole blood, isolated PBMCs, or DNA extracted from either of those sample types. TCRbeta CDR3 regions were amplified from genomic DNA by means of the immunoSEQ Assay, a bias-controlled multiplex PCR. Under the source paper's analysis protocol: The number of nucleated cells in each sample was estimated by amplification of reference gene primers within the assay. To quantify the absolute abundance of each unique TCRbeta CDR3 rearrangement, sequence reads were collapsed and filtered. Productive Simpson clonality was computed per sample as the square root of Simpson's diversity index over productive rearrangements. As stored in TCRdb, this immuneACCESS dataset retains in-frame rearrangements with V and J assigned. A fraction of the clones does not appear; measured against another copy, unresolved V genes explain less than half of the discrepancy, and the remainder lacks a known reason. That table furnishes V, J and clone size, whereas the DNA furnished D and trimming. In all, the sample holds 230,000 or so clones, and around 83% of those were seen once. The ten largest clones capture approximately 8.6% of the sample.

Taken from the germline V gene, the CDR1 and CDR2 loops are SGDLS and YYNGEE. Trimming costs V 4 bases and J 2 bases, and their ends lie 13 bases apart. The CDR3 spans 15 residues, from the cysteine through the phenylalanine. Of all the DNA, just the CDR3 is kept, 45 bases in frame from base 1. This TCR was recovered from a man in his forties with active or convalescent COVID-19. The V and J genes are TRBV9 and TRBJ1-3; the D gene cannot be named for sure. The sample comprised peripheral blood. The DNA is as follows: TGTGCCAGCAGCCCCCGGAGAGAGGCTGGAAACACCATATATTTT. Its translation is CASSPRREAGNTIYF.